The 21 T cell receptor beta chains below all came from one sample that was sequenced in a study of naive and memory T cell subsets. An equimolar mix of two oligonucleotides served as the beta constant-region primer for TRBC1 and TRBC2. Via MiXCR, TCRdb re-called the UMI-ligation and nested PCR reads, giving one row per CDR3 protein. The profile shows 120,000 to 150,000 distinct CDR3 sequences, about a sixth of them singletons. Sequencing used naive CD4+ T cells from blood. Receptor source: a human donor in good health.

This clonotype showed up many times. The V gene is TRBV12-3 or TRBV12-4, the J gene TRBJ2-3; D gene ambiguous. V gave up 4 bases and J gave up 0 bases, with 5 bases separating them. This CDR3 region has 13 residues. CDR3 loop: CASSSYSTDTQYF. The CDR3, as DNA: TGTGCCAGCAGTTCGTATAGCACAGATACGCAGTATTTT.

The genes are TRBV5-1 and TRBJ2-3, with 8 bases that match TRBD2. This CDR3 is built from 16 residues. Germline CDR1 reads SGHRS; CDR2 reads YFSETQ. The V segment lost 4 bases and the J segment 6 bases; nucleotides outside the gene matches: 13. The CDR3 region is CASSPTSANPRDTQYF. As DNA, the CDR3 is TGCGCCAGCAGCCCGACTAGCGCCAACCCCAGGGATACGCAGTATTTT.

This rearrangement joins TRBV5-1 to TRBJ1-6; 8 bases agree with TRBD1. The CDR3 has 15 residues. Losses at the gene ends were 1 base for V and 7 bases for J; bases not matched to a gene: 4. In germline, CDR1 is SGHRS, CDR2 YFSETQ. CDR3: CASSLQGADNSPLHF. The DNA for the CDR3 is TGCGCCAGCAGCTTGCAGGGGGCAGACAATTCACCCCTCCACTTT.

The sample holds a few counts of this clonotype. V usage is TRBV18 and J usage is TRBJ2-3, with 7 positions matching TRBD2. V was clipped by 0 bases and J by 7 bases; unmatched bases: 10. CDR3 size: 16 residues. Germline CDR1 KGHSH, CDR2 LQKENI. CDR3 amino acids: CASSPPGPAGTNTQYF. CDR3 DNA: TGTGCCAGCTCACCACCGGGCCCAGCGGGAACCAATACGCAGTATTTT.

CDR3 amino acids: CSARRLTSTDTQYF. The CDR3 DNA follows: TGCAGTGCTAGAAGGCTGACTAGCACAGATACGCAGTATTTT. The chain couples TRBV20-1 to TRBJ2-3; D gene unclear. CDR1 is DFQATT and CDR2 is SNEGSKA in the germline V gene (reference sequence). This CDR3 region has 14 residues. Trimming left V 2 bases short and J 0 bases short, with 9 bases between.

The CDR3 sequence is CASSDGRDTITYEQYF. DNA for the CDR3: TGTGCCAGCAGCGATGGCCGGGACACAATCACTTACGAGCAGTACTTC. This chain connects TRBV25-1 to TRBJ2-7, with D tentatively TRBD1 (6 bases). There are 16 residues in the CDR3. Germline V gene sequence: CDR1 MGHDK, CDR2 SYGVNS. Trimming left V 6 bases short and J 4 bases short, with 22 bases between.

The rearrangement joins TRBV28 to TRBJ2-7; D is ambiguous. Germline loops: CDR1 MDHEN, CDR2 SYDVKM. This CDR3 has 15 amino acids. V was clipped by 2 bases and J by 4 bases, with 15 bases between them. The CDR3 here is CASSLVVPSGYEQYF. CDR3 nucleotide sequence: TGTGCCAGCAGTTTAGTTGTTCCCAGTGGGTACGAGCAGTACTTC.

Only a few counts were recorded for this clonotype. The chain uses TRBV10-3 and TRBJ1-6; D remains ambiguous. This CDR3 is 16 amino acids long. Trimming removed 3 bases from V and 0 bases from J, with 9 bases in between. Germline loops: CDR1 ENHRY, CDR2 SYGVKD. In DNA, the CDR3 is TGTGCCATCAGTGATGGACTGAGCTCCTATAATTCACCCCTCCACTTT. Translation gives CAISDGLSSYNSPLHF.

This clonotype was picked up a small number of times. This rearrangement joins TRBV5-4 to TRBJ2-2; D not certain. Germline V lookup: CDR1 SGHNT, CDR2 YYREEE (reference sequence). Trimming pared 0 bases from V and 7 bases from J, leaving 4 bases between. This CDR3 comprises 12 residues. The CDR3 bases are TGTGCCAGCAGCTTGGTTAGCGGGGAGCTGTTTTTT. Protein product: CASSLVSGELFF.

The chain employs TRBV30 and TRBJ2-3, with D perhaps TRBD2 (5 bases). The CDR3 loop spans 12 amino acids. The germline gives CDR1 GTSNPN, CDR2 SVGIG (reference sequence). The V and J ends lost 1 base and 6 bases respectively, with 8 bases between them. The CDR3 DNA reads as TGTGCCTGGAGTGGCTTAGCGGATACGCAGTATTTT. Its protein is CAWSGLADTQYF.

The chain is built from TRBV29-1 and TRBJ2-3; TRBD1 is a possible D gene (5 bases). The CDR3 runs to 15 residues. V shed 5 bases and J shed 0 bases, with 15 bases lying between them. From germline, CDR1 is SQVTM and CDR2 ANQGSEA. CDR3 region: CSVLGAPKSTDTQYF. DNA of the CDR3: TGCAGCGTTTTAGGGGCTCCGAAGAGCACAGATACGCAGTATTTT.

This clonotype has a handful of counts. The J gene is TRBJ2-5, the V gene TRBV9; D possibly corresponds to TRBD2 (6 bases). This CDR3 comprises 13 residues. Germline V gene data show CDR1 as SGDLS and CDR2 as YYNGEE. The V and J ends lost 0 bases and 6 bases respectively, with 9 bases between them. The CDR3: CASSVGGGKTQYF. DNA for the CDR3: TGTGCCAGCAGCGTAGGAGGCGGGAAGACCCAGTACTTC.

This clonotype occurred a few times. The V call is TRBV19, the J call TRBJ1-5; perhaps TRBD1 as D (5 bases). The V end lost 5 bases, the J end lost 3 bases, and 14 bases lay between the germline ends. The CDR3 runs 15 residues. Looked up from germline, CDR1 is LNHDA and CDR2 is SQIVND (reference sequence). The CDR3 DNA sequence: TGTGCCAGTAGTTTCGCTGCGACAGTCAATCAGCCCCAGCATTTT. Translated, it gives CASSFAATVNQPQHF.

The sample holds a few counts of this clonotype. The chain uses TRBV20-1 and TRBJ2-3, with D possibly TRBD1 on 6 matching bases. Trimming removed 0 bases at V and 1 base at J, with 8 bases between. The germline V gene encodes CDR1 DFQATT and CDR2 SNEGSKA (reference sequence). The CDR3 is 14 residues long. CDR3 residues: CSARDQGRTDTQYF. The CDR3 DNA is TGCAGTGCTAGAGATCAGGGGCGCACAGATACGCAGTATTTT.

The J gene is TRBJ2-2, the V gene TRBV20-1; D uncertain. The V end was cut by 3 bases, the J end by 1 base, with 9 bases between. This CDR3 has 14 amino acids. The germline V gene encodes CDR1 DFQATT and CDR2 SNEGSKA (reference sequence). The CDR3 region is CSASTVRNTGELFF. DNA of the CDR3: TGCAGTGCTAGTACGGTGCGGAACACCGGGGAGCTGTTTTTT.

The chain recombines TRBV20-1 with TRBJ2-1; 13 nucleotides agree with TRBD2. Looked up from germline, CDR1 is DFQATT and CDR2 is SNEGSKA (reference sequence). With V trimmed by 1 base and J by 2 bases, 2 bases remained unmatched. The CDR3 loop spans 16 amino acids. CDR3 sequence: CSARVGLAGAYNEQFF. CDR3 in DNA: TGCAGTGCTAGAGTTGGACTAGCGGGAGCCTACAATGAGCAGTTCTTC.

This clonotype was counted only a few times. V is TRBV4-1 and J is TRBJ2-1; D might be TRBD1 or TRBD2, each matching 5 bases. V lost 0 bases to trimming and J lost 2 bases, with 5 bases between them. The CDR3 totals 14 residues. The germline gives CDR1 MGHRA, CDR2 YSYEKL. CDR3 bases: TGCGCCAGCAGCCAAGAGGGGGCCTACAATGAGCAGTTCTTC. It codes for CASSQEGAYNEQFF.

This clonotype has only a few counts. This chain connects TRBV7-9 to TRBJ1-1; D gene ambiguous. Germline CDR1 is SEHNR and CDR2 is FQNEAQ (reference sequence). The length of the CDR3 is 14 residues. The V end was cut by 0 bases, the J end by 4 bases, with 9 bases between. CDR3 bases: TGTGCCAGCAGCTTAGCAGGGCTGAGCACTGAAGCTTTCTTT. It yields the protein CASSLAGLSTEAFF. Using reference TRBV7-9 and TRBJ1-1 for the parts outside the CDR3, the full variable domain is DTGVSQNPRHKITKRGQNVTFRCDPISEHNRLYWYRQTLGQGPEFLTYFQNEAQLEKSRLLSDRFSAERPKGSFSTLEIQRTEQGDSAMYLCASSLAGLSTEAFFGQGTRLTVV.

There are a few counts of this clonotype. The rearrangement links TRBV18 to TRBJ1-5; a possible D gene is TRBD1 (5 bases). This CDR3 has 14 amino acids. Per the germline V gene, CDR1 is KGHSH and CDR2 is LQKENI. V was clipped by 3 bases and J by 6 bases, with 12 bases between them. DNA for the CDR3: TGTGCCAGCTCACCGTCGAGGGGCGGTCAGCCCCAGCATTTT. Its translation is CASSPSRGGQPQHF.

This clonotype was seen more than once but under ten times. The chain uses TRBV10-3 and TRBJ1-5; tentatively, D is TRBD1 (6 bases). This CDR3 spans 15 amino acids. Between the trimmed V and J ends, which lost 2 bases and 0 bases, there was a span of 8 bases. Germline V gene data show CDR1 as ENHRY and CDR2 as SYGVKD. The CDR3 sequence: CAISEGQHSNQPQHF. For the CDR3, the DNA is TGTGCCATCAGTGAGGGACAGCATAGCAATCAGCCCCAGCATTTT.

J is TRBJ1-1 and V is TRBV29-1; D call uncertain. Trimming took off 4 bases at V and 3 bases at J, with 15 bases between the two ends. Germline assignment: CDR1 SQVTM and CDR2 ANQGSEA. There are 14 residues in the CDR3. The CDR3 DNA sequence: TGCAGCGTTGGAGCGGCGGGGTTTCACACTGAAGCTTTCTTT. Protein: CSVGAAGFHTEAFF.